The T cell receptor beta chain described here comes from a study of cytomegalovirus exposure and HLA in healthy donors. This CDR3 has 16 amino acids. Trimming took 5 bases from V and 0 from J, leaving 17 bases between them. From germline, CDR1 is SGHAT and CDR2 FQDESV (reference sequence). In the PCR, 60 Vbeta and 13 Jbeta primers were used. Study processing details: Among the unique TCR beta chains that a later analysis counted, 75 million to 85 million in all, roughly 11 million were shared. Clones were sequenced by immunoSEQ multiplex PCR, and TCRdb holds only the in-frame ones, with some missing. V, J and clone size were drawn from that table, and D and trimming were deduced from the DNA. Counted here are about 130,000 clones, about 80% occurring once; the ten biggest clones make up 8.9%.

The gene calls are TRBV11-1 and TRBJ2-7, with a tentative D call TRBD2 (6 bases). Sequenced: PBMCs. This TCR derives from a young man in good health and CMV-seropositive. CDR3 region: CASSPRRDRHSYEQYF. The CDR3 nucleotides read TGTGCCAGCAGCCCCAGGAGGGACCGTCACTCCTACGAGCAGTACTTC.